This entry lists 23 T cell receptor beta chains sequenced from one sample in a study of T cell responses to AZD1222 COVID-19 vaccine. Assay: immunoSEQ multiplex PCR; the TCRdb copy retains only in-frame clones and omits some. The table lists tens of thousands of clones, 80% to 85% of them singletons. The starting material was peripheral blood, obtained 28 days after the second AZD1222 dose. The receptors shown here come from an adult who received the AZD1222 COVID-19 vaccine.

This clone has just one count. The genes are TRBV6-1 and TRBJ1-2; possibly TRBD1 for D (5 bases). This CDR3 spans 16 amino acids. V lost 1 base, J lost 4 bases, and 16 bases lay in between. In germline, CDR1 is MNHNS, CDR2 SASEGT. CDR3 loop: CASSEGGGEAIYGYTF. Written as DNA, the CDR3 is TGTGCCAGCAGTGAAGGTGGAGGGGAAGCGATCTATGGCTACACCTTC.

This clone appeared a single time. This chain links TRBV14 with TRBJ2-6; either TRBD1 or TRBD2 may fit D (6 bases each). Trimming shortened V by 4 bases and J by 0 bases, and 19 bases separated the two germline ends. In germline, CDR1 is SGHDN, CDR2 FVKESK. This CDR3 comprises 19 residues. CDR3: CASSPLGGVRSSGANVLTF. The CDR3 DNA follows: TGTGCCAGCAGCCCTCTCGGGGGCGTGCGGAGCTCTGGGGCCAACGTCCTGACTTTC.

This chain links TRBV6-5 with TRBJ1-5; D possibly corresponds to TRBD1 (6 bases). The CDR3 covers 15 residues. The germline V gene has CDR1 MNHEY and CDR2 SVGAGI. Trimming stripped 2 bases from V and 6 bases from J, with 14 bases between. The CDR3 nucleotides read TGTGCCAGCAGTTACGCGCGGGGGGGCTCTCAGCCCCAGCATTTT. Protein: CASSYARGGSQPQHF.

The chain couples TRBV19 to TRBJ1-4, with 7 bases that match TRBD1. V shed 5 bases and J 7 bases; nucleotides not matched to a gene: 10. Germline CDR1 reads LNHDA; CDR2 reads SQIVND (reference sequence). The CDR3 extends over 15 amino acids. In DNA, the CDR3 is TGTGCCAGTAGTGACTGGAGACAGGGACGTGAAAAACTGTTTTTT. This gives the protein CASSDWRQGREKLFF.

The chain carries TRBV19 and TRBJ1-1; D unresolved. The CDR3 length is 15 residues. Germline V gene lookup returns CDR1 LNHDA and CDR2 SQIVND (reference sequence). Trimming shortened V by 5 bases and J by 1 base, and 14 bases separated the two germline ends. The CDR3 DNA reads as TGTGCCAGTAGTCCAGTACCCCTAGGGAACACTGAAGCTTTCTTT. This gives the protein CASSPVPLGNTEAFF.

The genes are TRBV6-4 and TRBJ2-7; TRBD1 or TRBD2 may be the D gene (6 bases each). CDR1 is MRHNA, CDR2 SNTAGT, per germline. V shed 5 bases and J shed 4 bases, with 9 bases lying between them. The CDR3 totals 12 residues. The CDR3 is CASSWGAYEQYF. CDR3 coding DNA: TGTGCCAGCAGTTGGGGGGCGTACGAGCAGTACTTC.

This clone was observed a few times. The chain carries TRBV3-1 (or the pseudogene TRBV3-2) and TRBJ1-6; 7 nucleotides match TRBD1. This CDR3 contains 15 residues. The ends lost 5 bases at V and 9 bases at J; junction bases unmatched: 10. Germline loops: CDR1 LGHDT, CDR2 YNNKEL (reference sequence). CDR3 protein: CASSVRQGGGSPLHF. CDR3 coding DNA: TGTGCCAGCAGCGTTAGACAGGGTGGTGGTTCACCCCTCCACTTT.

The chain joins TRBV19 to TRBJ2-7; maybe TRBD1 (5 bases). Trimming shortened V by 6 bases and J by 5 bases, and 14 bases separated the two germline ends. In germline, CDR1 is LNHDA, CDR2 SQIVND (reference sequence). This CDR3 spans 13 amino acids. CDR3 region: CASSPTRADEQYF. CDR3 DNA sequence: TGTGCCAGTAGCCCCACCAGGGCTGACGAGCAGTACTTC. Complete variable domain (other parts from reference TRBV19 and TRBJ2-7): DGGITQSPKYLFRKEGQNVTLSCEQNLNHDAMYWYRQDPGQGLRLIYYSQIVNDFQKGDIAEGYSVSREKKESFPLTVTSAQKNPTAFYLCASSPTRADEQYFGPGTRLTVT.

CDR3 in DNA: TGTGCCAGCAGCTTGGCATTAGCTAACTATGGCTACACCTTC. This codes for CASSLALANYGYTF. This chain uses TRBV5-4 with TRBJ1-2; D gene uncertain. The CDR3 covers 14 residues. The germline gives CDR1 SGHNT, CDR2 YYREEE (reference sequence). Trimming stripped 0 bases from V and 0 bases from J, with 6 bases between.

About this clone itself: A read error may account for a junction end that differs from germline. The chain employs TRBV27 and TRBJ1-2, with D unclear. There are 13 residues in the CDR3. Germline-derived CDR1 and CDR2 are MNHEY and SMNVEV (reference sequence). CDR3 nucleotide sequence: TGTGCCAGCGGTTTATTCGGACGGGTGGGCTACACCTTC. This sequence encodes CASGLFGRVGYTF.

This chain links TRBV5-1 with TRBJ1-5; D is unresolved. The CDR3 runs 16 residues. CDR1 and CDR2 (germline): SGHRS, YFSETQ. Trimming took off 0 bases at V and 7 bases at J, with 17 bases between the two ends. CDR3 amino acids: CASSLGSVGTGQPQHF. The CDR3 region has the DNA TGCGCCAGCAGCTTGGGTTCTGTGGGTACCGGGCAGCCCCAGCATTTT.

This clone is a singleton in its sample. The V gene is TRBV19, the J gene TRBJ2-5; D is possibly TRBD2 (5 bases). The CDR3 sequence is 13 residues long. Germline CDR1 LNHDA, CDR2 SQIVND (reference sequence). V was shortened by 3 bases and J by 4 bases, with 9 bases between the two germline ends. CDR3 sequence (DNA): TGTGCCAGTAGTATGGACCGGGGAGAGACCCAGTACTTC. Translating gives CASSMDRGETQYF.

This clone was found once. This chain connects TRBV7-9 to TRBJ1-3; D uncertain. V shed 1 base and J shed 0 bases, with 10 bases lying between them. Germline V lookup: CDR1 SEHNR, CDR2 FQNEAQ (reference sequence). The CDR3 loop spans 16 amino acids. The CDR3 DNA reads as TGTGCCAGCAGCTTAGATCTGCTACGCTCTGGAAACACCATATATTTT. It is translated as CASSLDLLRSGNTIYF.

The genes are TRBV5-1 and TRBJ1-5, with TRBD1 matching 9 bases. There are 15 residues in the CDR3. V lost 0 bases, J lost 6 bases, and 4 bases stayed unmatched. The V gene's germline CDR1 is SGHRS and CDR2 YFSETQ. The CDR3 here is CASSLGTGGGQPQHF. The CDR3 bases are TGCGCCAGCAGCTTGGGCACAGGGGGCGGTCAGCCCCAGCATTTT. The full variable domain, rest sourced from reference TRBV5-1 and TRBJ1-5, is KAGVTQTPRYLIKTRGQQVTLSCSPISGHRSVSWYQQTPGQGLQFLFEYFSETQRNKGNFPGRFSGRQFSNSRSEMNVSTLELGDSALYLCASSLGTGGGQPQHFGDGTRLSIL.

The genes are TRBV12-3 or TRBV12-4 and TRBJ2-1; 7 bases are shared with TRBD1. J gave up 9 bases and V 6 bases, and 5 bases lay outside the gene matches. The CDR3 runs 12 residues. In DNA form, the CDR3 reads TGTGCCAGCAGGCAGGGGGACGGTGAGCAGTTCTTC. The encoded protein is CASRQGDGEQFF.

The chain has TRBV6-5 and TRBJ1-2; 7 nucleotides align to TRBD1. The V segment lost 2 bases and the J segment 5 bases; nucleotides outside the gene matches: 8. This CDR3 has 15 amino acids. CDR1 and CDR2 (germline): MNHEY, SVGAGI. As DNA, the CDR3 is TGTGCCAGCAGTTACCCCACTACAGGGGAGTATGGCTACACCTTC. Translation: CASSYPTTGEYGYTF.

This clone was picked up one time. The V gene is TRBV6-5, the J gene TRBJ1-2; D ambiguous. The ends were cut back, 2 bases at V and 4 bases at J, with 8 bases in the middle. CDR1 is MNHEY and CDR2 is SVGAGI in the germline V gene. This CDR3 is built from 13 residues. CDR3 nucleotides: TGTGCCAGCAGTTACCAGGCCTTCTATGGCTACACCTTC. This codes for CASSYQAFYGYTF.

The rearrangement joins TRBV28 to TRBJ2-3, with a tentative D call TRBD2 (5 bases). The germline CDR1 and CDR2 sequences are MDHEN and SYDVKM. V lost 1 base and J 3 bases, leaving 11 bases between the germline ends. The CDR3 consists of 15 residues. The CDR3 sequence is CASSLYGKLTDTQYF. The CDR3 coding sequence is TGTGCCAGCAGTTTATACGGGAAGCTGACAGATACGCAGTATTTT.

CDR3 protein: CASSPDSSNQPQHF. The CDR3 DNA sequence: TGTGCCAGCTCACCGGACAGCAGCAATCAGCCCCAGCATTTT. The rearrangement joins TRBV18 to TRBJ1-5, with a possible D match to TRBD1 (6 bases). Germline loops: CDR1 KGHSH, CDR2 LQKENI. The germline V and J ends were trimmed by 3 bases and 1 base, with 7 bases remaining between them. The CDR3 is 14 residues long.

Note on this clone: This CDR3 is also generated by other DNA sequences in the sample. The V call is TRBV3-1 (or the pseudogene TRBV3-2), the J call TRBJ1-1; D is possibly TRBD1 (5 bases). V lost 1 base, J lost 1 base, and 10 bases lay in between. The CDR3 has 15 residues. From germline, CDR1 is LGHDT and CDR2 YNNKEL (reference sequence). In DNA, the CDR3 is TGTGCCAGCAGCCAAGTGGGCGGGGGGAACACTGAAGCTTTCTTT. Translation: CASSQVGGGNTEAFF.

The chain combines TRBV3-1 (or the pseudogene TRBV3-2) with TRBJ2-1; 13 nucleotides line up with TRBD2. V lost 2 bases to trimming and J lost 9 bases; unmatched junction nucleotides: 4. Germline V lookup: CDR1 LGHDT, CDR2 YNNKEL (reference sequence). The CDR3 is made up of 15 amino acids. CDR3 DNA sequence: TGTGCCAGCAGCCAACAACTAGCGGGGGGGCCTGAGCAGTTCTTC. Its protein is CASSQQLAGGPEQFF.

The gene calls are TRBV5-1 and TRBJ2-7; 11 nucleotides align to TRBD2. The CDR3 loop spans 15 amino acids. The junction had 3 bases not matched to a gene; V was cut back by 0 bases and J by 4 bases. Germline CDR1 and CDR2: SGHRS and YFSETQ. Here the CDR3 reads CASSLAASGGYEQYF. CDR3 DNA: TGCGCCAGCAGCTTGGCGGCTAGCGGGGGGTACGAGCAGTACTTC.

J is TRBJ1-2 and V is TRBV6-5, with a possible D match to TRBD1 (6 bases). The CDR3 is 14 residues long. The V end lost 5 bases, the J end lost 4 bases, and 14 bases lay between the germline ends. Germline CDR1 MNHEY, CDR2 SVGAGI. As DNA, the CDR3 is TGTGCCAGCAGTCGGGTGTTAGGGGGCTATGGCTACACCTTC. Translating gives CASSRVLGGYGYTF.